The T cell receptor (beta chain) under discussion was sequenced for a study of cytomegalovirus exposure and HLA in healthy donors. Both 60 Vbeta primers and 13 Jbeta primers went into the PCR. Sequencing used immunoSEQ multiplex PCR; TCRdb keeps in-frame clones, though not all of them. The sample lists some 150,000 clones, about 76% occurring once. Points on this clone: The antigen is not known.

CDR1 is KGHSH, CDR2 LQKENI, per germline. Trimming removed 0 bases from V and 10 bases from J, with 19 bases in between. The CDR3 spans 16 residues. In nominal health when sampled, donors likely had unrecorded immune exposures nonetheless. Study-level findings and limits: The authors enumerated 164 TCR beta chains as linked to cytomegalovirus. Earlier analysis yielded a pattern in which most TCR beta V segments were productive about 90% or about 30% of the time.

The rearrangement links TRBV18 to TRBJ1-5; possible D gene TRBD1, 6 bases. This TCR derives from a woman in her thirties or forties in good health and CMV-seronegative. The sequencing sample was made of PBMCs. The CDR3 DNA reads TGTGCCAGCTCACCACCCCTAGGACAGAGCAATCGTCCCCAGCATTTT. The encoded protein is CASSPPLGQSNRPQHF.